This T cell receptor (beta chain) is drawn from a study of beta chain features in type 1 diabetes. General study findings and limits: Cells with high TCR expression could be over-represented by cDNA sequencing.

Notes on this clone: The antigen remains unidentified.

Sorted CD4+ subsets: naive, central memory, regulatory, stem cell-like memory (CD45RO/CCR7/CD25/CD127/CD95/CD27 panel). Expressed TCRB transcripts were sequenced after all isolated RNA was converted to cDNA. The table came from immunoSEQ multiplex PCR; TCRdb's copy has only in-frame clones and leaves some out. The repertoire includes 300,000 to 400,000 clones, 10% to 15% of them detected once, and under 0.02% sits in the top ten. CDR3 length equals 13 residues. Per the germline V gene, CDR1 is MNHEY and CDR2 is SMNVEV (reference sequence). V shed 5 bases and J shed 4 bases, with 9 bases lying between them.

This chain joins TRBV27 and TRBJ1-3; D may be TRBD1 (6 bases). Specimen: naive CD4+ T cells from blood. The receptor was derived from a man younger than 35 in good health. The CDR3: CASSPGTGNTIYF. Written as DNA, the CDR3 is TGTGCCAGCAGTCCGGGGACAGGAAACACCATATATTTT.